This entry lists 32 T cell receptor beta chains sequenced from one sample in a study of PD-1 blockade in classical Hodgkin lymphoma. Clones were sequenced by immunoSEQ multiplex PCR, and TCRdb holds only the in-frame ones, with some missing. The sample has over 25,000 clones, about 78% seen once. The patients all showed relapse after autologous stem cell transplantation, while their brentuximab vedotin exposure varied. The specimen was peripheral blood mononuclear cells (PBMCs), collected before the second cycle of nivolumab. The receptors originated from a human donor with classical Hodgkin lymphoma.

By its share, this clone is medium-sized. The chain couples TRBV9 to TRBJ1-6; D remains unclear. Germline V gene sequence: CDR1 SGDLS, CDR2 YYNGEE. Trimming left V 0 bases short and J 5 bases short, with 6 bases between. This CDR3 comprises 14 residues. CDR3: CASSVGLDNSPLHF. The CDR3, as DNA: TGTGCCAGCAGCGTAGGACTTGATAATTCACCCCTCCACTTT.

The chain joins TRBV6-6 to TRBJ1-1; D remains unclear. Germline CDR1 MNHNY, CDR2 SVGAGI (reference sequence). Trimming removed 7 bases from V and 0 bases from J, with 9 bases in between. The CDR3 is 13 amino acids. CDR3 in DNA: TGTGCCAGCACCGCTCAACTGAACACTGAAGCTTTCTTT. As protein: CASTAQLNTEAFF.

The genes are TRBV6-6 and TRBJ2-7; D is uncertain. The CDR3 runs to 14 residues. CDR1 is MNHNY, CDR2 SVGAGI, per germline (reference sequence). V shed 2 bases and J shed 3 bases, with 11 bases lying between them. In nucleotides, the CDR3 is TGTGCCAGCAGTTACGCCGCAAGTTTCTACGAGCAGTACTTC. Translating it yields CASSYAASFYEQYF.

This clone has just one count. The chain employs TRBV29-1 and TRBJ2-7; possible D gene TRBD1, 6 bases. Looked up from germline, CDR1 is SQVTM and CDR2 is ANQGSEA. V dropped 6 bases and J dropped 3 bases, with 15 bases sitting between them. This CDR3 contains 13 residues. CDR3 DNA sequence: TGCAGCGTCGGAGAGGGGGTAAACTACGAGCAGTACTTC. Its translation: CSVGEGVNYEQYF.

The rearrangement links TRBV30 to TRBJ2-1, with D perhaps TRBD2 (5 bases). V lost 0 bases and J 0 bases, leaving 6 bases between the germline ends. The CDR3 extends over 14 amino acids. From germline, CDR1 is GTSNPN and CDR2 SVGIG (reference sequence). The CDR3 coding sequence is TGTGCCTGGAGTGTCGGGATCTCCTACAATGAGCAGTTCTTC. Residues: CAWSVGISYNEQFF.

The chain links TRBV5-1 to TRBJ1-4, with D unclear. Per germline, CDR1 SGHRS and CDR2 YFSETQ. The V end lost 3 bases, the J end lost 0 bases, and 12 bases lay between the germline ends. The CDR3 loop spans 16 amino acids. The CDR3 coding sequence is TGCGCCAGCAGCTCGGGATCGACCGCAACTAATGAAAAACTGTTTTTT. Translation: CASSSGSTATNEKLFF.

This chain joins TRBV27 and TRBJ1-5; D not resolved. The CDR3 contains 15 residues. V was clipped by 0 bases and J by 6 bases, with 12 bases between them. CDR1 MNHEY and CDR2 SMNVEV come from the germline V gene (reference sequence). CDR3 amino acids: CASSLSRAGSQPQHF. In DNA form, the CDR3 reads TGTGCCAGCAGTTTATCGAGAGCAGGATCTCAGCCCCAGCATTTT.

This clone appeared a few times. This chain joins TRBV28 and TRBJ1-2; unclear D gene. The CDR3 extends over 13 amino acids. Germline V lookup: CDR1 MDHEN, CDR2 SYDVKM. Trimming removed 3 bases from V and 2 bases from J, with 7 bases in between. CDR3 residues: CASSFRSNYGYTF. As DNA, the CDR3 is TGTGCCAGCAGTTTTAGGAGCAACTATGGCTACACCTTC.

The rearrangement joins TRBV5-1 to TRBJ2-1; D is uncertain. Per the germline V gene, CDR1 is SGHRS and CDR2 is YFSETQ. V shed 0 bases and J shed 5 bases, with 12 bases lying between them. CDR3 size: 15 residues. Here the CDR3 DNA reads TGCGCCAGCAGCTTGGGTGGGAACACGAACAATGAGCAGTTCTTC. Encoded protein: CASSLGGNTNNEQFF.

The CDR3 loop is CASSLYPPYEQFF. The CDR3 region has the DNA TGTGCCAGCAGTTTATATCCCCCCTATGAGCAGTTCTTC. The V and J genes are TRBV27 and TRBJ2-1, with D hard to call. The V end was cut by 1 base, the J end by 8 bases, with 9 bases between. The CDR3 length is 13 residues. CDR1 is MNHEY and CDR2 is SMNVEV in the germline V gene (reference sequence).

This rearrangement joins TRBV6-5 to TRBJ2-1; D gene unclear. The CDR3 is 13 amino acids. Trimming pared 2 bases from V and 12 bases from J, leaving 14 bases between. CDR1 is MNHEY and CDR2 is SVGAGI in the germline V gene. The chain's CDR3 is CASSYTGPQAQFF. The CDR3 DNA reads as TGTGCCAGCAGTTACACTGGGCCCCAGGCGCAGTTCTTC.

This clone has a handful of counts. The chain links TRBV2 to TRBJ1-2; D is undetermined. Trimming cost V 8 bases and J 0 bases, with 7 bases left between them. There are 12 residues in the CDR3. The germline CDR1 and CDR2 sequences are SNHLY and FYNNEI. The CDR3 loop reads CASPAPNYGYTF. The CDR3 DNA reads TGTGCCAGCCCGGCTCCTAACTATGGCTACACCTTC.

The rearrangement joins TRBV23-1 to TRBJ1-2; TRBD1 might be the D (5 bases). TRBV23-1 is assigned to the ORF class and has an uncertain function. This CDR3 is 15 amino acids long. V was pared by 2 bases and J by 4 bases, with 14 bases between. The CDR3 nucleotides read TGCGCCAGCAGTCAAATGGGGGGACGGGTCTATGGCTACACCTTC. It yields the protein CASSQMGGRVYGYTF.

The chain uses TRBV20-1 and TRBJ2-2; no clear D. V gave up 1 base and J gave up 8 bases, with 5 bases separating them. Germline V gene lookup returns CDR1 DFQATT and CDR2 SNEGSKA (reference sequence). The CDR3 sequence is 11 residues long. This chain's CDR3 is CSARAGGELFF. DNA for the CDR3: TGCAGTGCTAGAGCTGGTGGGGAGCTGTTTTTT.

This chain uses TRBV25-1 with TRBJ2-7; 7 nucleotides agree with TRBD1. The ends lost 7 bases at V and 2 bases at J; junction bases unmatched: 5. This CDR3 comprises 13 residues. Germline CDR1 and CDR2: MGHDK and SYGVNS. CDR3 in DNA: TGTGCCAGCACCAGACAGGGCGCCTACGAGCAGTACTTC. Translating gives CASTRQGAYEQYF.

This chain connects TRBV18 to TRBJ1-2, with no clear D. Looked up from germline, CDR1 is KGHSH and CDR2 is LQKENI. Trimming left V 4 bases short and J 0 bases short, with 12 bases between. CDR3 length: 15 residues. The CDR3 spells CASSRAGRSNYGYTF. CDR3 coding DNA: TGTGCCAGCTCACGGGCCGGGAGGTCTAACTATGGCTACACCTTC.

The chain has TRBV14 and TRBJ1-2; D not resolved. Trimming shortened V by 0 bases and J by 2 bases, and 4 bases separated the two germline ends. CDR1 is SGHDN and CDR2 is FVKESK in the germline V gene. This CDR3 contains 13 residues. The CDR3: CASSQDLNYGYTF. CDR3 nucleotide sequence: TGTGCCAGCAGCCAAGACCTCAACTATGGCTACACCTTC.

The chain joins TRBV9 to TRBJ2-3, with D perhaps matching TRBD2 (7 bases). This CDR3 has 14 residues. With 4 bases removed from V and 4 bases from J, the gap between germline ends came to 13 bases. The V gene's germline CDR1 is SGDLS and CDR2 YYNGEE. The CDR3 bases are TGTGCCAGCAGCCCCCGGGGGGCGTCAGATACGCAGTATTTT. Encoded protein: CASSPRGASDTQYF.

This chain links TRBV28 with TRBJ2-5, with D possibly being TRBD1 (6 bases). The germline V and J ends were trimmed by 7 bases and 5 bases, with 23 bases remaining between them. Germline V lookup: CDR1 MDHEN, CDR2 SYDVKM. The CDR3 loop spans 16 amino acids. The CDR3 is CASTLQSLGAWETQYF. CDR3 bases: TGTGCCAGCACCCTACAGTCCCTGGGGGCATGGGAGACCCAGTACTTC.

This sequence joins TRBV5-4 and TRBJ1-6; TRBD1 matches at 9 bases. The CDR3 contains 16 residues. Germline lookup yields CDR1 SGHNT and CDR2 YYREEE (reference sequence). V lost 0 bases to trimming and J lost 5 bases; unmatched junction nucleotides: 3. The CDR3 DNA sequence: TGTGCCAGCAGCTTGGGCAGGACAGGGGATAATTCACCCCTCCACTTT. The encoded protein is CASSLGRTGDNSPLHF.

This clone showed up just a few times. This CDR3 is CASSPPRAQETQYF. In DNA form, the CDR3 reads TGTGCCAGCAGTCCCCCGAGAGCGCAAGAGACCCAGTACTTC. This chain links TRBV27 with TRBJ2-5; D ambiguous. Trimming removed 5 bases from V and 2 bases from J, with 12 bases in between. This CDR3 is 14 amino acids long. Germline V CDR1 and CDR2: MNHEY, SMNVEV (reference sequence).

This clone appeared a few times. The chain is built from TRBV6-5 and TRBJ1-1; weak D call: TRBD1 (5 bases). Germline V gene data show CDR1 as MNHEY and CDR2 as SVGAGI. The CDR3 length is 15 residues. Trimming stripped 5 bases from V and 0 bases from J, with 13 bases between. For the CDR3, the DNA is TGTGCCAGCAGTCCGTTGGACAACTTGAACACTGAAGCTTTCTTT. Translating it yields CASSPLDNLNTEAFF.

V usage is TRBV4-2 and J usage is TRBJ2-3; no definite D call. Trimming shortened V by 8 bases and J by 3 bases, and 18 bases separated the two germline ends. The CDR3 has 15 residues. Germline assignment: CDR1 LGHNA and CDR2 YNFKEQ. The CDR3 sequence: CASSGPRIGTDTQYF. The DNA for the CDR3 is TGTGCCAGCTCCGGGCCGCGGATTGGTACAGATACGCAGTATTTT.

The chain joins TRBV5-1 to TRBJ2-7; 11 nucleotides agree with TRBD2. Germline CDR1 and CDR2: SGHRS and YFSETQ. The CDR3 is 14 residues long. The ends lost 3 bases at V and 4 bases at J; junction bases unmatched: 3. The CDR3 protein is CASSSGLAGYEQYF. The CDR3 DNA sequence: TGCGCCAGCAGCTCAGGACTAGCGGGTTACGAGCAGTACTTC.

The CDR3 region is CASSLAGATSSYNSPLHF. For the CDR3, the DNA is TGTGCCAGCAGCTTAGCCGGGGCGACGAGCTCCTATAATTCACCCCTCCACTTT. The chain joins TRBV7-2 to TRBJ1-6; D might be TRBD1 (5 bases). The CDR3 is 18 amino acids. Germline V gene sequence: CDR1 SGHTA, CDR2 FQGNSA. V was trimmed by 0 bases and J by 0 bases, leaving 12 bases between them.

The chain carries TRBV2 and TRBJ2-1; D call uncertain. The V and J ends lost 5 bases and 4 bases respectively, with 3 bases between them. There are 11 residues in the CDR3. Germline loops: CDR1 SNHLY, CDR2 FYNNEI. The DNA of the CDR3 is TGTGCCAGCAGTCTTTACAATGAGCAGTTCTTC. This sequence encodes CASSLYNEQFF. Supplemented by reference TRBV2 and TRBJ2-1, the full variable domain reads EPEVTQTPSHQVTQMGQEVILRCVPISNHLYFYWYRQILGQKVEFLVSFYNNEISEKSEIFDDQFSVERPDGSNFTLKIRSTKLEDSAMYFCASSLYNEQFFGPGTRLTVL.

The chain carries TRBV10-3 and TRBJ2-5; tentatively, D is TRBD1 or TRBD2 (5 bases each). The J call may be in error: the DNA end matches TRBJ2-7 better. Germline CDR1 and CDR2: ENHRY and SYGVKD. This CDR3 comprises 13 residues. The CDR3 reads CATLRDPPYEQYF. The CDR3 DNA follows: TGTGCCACTTTACGGGACCCTCCCTACGAGCAGTACTTC.

The CDR3 loop reads CASNWKGLTNTGELFF. The DNA for the CDR3 is TGTGCCAGCAATTGGAAGGGACTCACGAACACCGGGGAGCTGTTTTTT. This chain links TRBV19 with TRBJ2-2, with a tentative D call TRBD2 (6 bases). Per the germline V gene, CDR1 is LNHDA and CDR2 is SQIVND (reference sequence). Trimming left V 9 bases short and J 0 bases short, with 17 bases between. The CDR3 has 16 residues. The variable domain in full, with the rest retrieved from reference TRBV19 and TRBJ2-2, is DGGITQSPKYLFRKEGQNVTLSCEQNLNHDAMYWYRQDPGQGLRLIYYSQIVNDFQKGDIAEGYSVSREKKESFPLTVTSAQKNPTAFYLCASNWKGLTNTGELFFGEGSRLTVL.

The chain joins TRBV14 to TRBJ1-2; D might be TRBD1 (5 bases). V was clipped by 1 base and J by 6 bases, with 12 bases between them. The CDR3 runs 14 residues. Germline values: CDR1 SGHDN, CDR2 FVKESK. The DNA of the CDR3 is TGTGCCAGCAGCCAAGGAAGGCAGGGACATGGCTACACCTTC. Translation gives CASSQGRQGHGYTF.

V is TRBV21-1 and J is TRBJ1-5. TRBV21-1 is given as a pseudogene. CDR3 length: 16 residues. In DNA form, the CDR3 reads TGTGCCAGCAGCCTGACGGGCGGCCTGACACTCCAGCCCCAGCATTTT. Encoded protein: CASSLTGGLTLQPQHF.

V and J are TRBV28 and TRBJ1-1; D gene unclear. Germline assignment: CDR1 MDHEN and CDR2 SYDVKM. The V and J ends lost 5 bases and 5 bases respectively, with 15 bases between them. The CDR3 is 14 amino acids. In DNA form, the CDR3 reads TGTGCCAGCAGTGGGATCCAGAGAAGGACTGAAGCTTTCTTT. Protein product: CASSGIQRRTEAFF.

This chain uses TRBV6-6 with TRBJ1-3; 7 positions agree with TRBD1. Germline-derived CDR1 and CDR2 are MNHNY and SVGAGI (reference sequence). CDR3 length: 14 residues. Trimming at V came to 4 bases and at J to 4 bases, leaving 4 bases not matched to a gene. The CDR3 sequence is CASSSSGGGNTIYF. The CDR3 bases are TGTGCCAGCAGTTCCTCAGGGGGGGGAAACACCATATATTTT.